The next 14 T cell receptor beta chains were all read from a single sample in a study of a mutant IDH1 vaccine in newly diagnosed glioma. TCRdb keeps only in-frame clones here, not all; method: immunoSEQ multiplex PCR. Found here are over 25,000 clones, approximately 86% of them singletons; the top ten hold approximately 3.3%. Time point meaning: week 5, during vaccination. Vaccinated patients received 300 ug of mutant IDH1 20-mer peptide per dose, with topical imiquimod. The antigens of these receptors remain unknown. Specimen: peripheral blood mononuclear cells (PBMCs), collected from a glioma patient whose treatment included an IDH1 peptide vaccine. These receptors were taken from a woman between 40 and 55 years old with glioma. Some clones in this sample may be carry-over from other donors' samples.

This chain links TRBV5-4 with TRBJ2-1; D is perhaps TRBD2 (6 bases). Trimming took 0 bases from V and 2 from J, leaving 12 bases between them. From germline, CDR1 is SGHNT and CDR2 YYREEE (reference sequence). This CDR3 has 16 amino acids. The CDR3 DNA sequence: TGTGCCAGCAGCTTGGGAACTAGCAGAACCTACAATGAGCAGTTCTTC. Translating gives CASSLGTSRTYNEQFF.

In nucleotides, the CDR3 is TGTGCCAGCACCGAGGGACTAGGGGGCGATGAGCAGTTCTTC. Translated, it gives CASTEGLGGDEQFF. The chain combines TRBV6-6 with TRBJ2-1; maybe TRBD2 (8 bases). The length of the CDR3 is 14 residues. Germline CDR1 and CDR2: MNHNY and SVGAGI (reference sequence). V shed 7 bases and J shed 8 bases, with 18 bases lying between them.

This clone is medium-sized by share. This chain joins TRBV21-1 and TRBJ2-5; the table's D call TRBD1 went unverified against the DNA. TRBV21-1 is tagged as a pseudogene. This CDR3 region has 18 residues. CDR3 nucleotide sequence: TGTGCCAGCAGCACCAGACCAAGGCGGACAGGGGTCCAAGAGACCCAGTACTTC. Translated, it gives CASSTRPRRTGVQETQYF.

CDR3 DNA sequence: TGTGCCAGCAGTCTAACGTCCAGCGGATCACCCCTCCACTTT. As protein: CASSLTSSGSPLHF. The rearrangement joins TRBV7-9 to TRBJ1-6; D is undetermined. The V gene lost 6 bases and the J gene lost 10 bases, with 16 bases spanning the gap. Germline CDR1 is SEHNR and CDR2 is FQNEAQ (reference sequence). The CDR3 covers 14 residues.

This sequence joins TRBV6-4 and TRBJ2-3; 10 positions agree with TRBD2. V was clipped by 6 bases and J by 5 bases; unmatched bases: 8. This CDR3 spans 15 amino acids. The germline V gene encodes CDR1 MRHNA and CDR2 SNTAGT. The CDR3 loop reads CASSPERGGRDTQYF. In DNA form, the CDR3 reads TGTGCCAGCAGCCCGGAGCGGGGGGGTAGAGATACGCAGTATTTT.

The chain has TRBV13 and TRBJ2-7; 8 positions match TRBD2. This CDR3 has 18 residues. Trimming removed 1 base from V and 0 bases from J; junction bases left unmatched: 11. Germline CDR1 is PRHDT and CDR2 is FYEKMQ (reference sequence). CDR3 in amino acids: CASSLVAGMGGSSYEQYF. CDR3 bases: TGTGCCAGCAGCTTAGTAGCGGGGATGGGGGGGAGCTCCTACGAGCAGTACTTC.

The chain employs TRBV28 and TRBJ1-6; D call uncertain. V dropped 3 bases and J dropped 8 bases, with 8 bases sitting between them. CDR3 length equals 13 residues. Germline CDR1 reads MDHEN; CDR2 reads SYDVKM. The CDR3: CASSFLRDSPLHF. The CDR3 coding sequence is TGTGCCAGCAGTTTTTTAAGGGATTCACCCCTCCACTTT.

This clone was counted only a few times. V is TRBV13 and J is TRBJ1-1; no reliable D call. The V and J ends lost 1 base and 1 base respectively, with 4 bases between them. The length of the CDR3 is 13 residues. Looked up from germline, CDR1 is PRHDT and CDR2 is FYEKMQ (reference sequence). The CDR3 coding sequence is TGTGCCAGCAGCTTAGACAAGAACACTGAAGCTTTCTTT. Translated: CASSLDKNTEAFF.

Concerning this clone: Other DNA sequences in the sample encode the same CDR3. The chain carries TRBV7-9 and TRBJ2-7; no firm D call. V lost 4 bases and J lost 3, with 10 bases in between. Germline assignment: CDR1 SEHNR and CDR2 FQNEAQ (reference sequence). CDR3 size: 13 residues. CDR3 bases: TGTGCCAGCAGCTCACCCGAGGTCTACGAGCAGTACTTC. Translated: CASSSPEVYEQYF.

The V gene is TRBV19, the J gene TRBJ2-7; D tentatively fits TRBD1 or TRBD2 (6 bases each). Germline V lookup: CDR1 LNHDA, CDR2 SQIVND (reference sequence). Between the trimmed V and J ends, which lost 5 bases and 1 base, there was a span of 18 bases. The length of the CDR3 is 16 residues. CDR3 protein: CASSPRGRGLSYEQYF. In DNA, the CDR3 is TGTGCCAGTAGTCCCCGGGGGCGGGGTCTTTCCTACGAGCAGTACTTC.

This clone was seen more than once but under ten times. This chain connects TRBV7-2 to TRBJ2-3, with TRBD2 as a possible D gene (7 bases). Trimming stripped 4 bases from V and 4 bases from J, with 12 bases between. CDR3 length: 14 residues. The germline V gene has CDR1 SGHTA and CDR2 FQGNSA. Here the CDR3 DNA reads TGTGCCAGCAGCTCTCGGGGGGCCGCAGATACGCAGTATTTT. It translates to CASSSRGAADTQYF.

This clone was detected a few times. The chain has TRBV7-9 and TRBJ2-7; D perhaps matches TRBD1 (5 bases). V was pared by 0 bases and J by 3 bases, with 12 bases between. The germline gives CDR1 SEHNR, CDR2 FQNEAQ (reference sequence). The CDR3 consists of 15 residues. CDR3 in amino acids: CASSLALPDNYEQYF. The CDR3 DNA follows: TGTGCCAGCAGCTTAGCGCTTCCGGACAACTACGAGCAGTACTTC.

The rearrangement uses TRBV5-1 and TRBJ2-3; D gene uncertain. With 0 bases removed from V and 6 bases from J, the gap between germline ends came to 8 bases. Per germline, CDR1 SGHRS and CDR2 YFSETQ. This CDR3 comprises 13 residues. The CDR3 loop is CASSLEIKDTQYF. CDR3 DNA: TGCGCCAGCAGCTTGGAAATTAAGGATACGCAGTATTTT.

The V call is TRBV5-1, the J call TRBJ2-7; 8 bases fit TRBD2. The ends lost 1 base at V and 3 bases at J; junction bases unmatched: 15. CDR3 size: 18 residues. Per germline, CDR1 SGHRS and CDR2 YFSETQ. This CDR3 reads CASSLSFSAGGTGYEQYF. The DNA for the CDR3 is TGCGCCAGCAGCTTGAGTTTCTCCGCGGGGGGAACGGGCTACGAGCAGTACTTC.